The subject of this entry is one T cell receptor beta chain. Antigen specificity is unknown. The data derive from a study of T cell responses to AZD1222 COVID-19 vaccine. Study-wide results and limits: A mostly white British donor set with more females was recruited, and clonal diversity was possibly underestimated. It was only after the peak T cell response that any repertoires were sampled. Baseline serology detected seropositivity in only five to seven AZD1222 recipients.

Looked up from germline, CDR1 is SGHTA and CDR2 is FQGNSA. Trimming removed 1 base at V and 2 bases at J, with 12 bases between. The CDR3 contains 16 residues. Libraries were prepared by immunoSEQ multiplex PCR; TCRdb keeps only in-frame clonotypes and omits some of them. The sample carries roughly 55,000 clones, roughly 87% recorded once. Source: peripheral blood, taken on day 0 of AZD1222 vaccination. This receptor was obtained from an adult in good health. The rearrangement joins TRBV7-2 to TRBJ2-1; D tentatively fits TRBD1 or TRBD2 (5 bases each). The CDR3 loop reads CASSLEGQGPYNEQFF. The CDR3 region has the DNA TGTGCCAGCAGCTTAGAGGGTCAGGGACCCTACAATGAGCAGTTCTTC.